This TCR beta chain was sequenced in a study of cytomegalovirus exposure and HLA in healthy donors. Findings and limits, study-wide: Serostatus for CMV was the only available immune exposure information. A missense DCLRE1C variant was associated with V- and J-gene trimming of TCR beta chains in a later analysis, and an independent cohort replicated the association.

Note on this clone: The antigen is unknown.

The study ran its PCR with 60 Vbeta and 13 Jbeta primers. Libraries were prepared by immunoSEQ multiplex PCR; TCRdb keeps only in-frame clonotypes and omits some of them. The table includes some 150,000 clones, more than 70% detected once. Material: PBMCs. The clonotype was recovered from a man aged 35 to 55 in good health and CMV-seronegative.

This CDR3 reads CAWNRGTQLFF. The DNA of the CDR3 is TGTGCCTGGAATCGGGGGACTCAACTGTTTTTT. The rearrangement links TRBV30 to TRBJ1-4; perhaps TRBD1 as D (5 bases). Germline CDR1 GTSNPN, CDR2 SVGIG (reference sequence). V lost 4 bases, J lost 12 bases, and 12 bases lay in between. This CDR3 is 11 amino acids long.